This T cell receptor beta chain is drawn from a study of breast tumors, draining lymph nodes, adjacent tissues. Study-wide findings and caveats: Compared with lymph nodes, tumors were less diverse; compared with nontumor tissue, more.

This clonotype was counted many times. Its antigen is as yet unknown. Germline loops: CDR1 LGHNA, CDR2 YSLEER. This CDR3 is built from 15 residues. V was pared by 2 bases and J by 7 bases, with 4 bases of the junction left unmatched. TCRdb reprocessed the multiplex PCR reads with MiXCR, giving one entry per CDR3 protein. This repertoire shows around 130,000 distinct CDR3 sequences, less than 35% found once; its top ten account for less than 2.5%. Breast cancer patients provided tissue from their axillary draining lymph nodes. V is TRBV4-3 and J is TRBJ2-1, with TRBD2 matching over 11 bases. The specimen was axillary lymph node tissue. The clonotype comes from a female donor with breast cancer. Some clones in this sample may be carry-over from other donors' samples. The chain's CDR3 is CASSQPSGGRNEQFF. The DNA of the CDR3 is TGCGCCAGCAGCCAACCTAGCGGGGGGAGGAATGAGCAGTTCTTC.